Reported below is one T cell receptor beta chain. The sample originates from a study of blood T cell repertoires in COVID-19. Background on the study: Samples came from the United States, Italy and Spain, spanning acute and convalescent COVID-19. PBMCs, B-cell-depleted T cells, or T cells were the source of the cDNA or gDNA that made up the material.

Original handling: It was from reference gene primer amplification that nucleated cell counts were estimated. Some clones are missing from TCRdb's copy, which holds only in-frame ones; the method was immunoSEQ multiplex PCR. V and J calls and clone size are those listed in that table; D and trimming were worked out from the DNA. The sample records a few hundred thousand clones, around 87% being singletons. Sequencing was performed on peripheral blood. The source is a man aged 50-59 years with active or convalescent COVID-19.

CDR3 DNA: TGTGCCAGCAGCAGTAAGACAGGGTACCAGGGGGGCTACACCTTC. This gives the protein CASSSKTGYQGGYTF. This chain connects TRBV27 to TRBJ1-2; TRBD1 agrees at 7 bases. V was pared by 6 bases and J by 8 bases, with 15 bases of the junction left unmatched. Germline V gene sequence: CDR1 MNHEY, CDR2 SMNVEV (reference sequence). The CDR3 contains 15 residues.